The clone carrying this TCR beta chain has only one observation. This specimen belongs to a study of T cell responses to AZD1222 COVID-19 vaccine. There are 17 residues in the CDR3. The germline gives CDR1 MDHEN, CDR2 SYDVKM. V lost 5 bases, J lost 7 bases, and 17 bases stayed unmatched. The assay was immunoSEQ multiplex PCR, and TCRdb's table has in-frame clones only and misses some. The sample includes 250,000 to 300,000 clones, almost 95% of them seen just once. The chain couples TRBV28 to TRBJ2-1; 7 bases are shared with TRBD1. Specimen: peripheral blood, collected 28 days after the second AZD1222 dose. The clonotype originates from an adult who received the AZD1222 COVID-19 vaccine. The chain's CDR3 is CASSQLHTGAGANEQFF. The CDR3 bases are TGTGCCAGCAGTCAGCTCCATACAGGGGCGGGTGCGAATGAGCAGTTCTTC.